The 30 T cell receptor beta chains below all came from one sample that was sequenced in a study of blood T cell repertoires in COVID-19. Here immunoSEQ multiplex PCR was the method, and the copy in TCRdb shows in-frame clones only, minus some. Counted here are some 150,000 clones, around 85% occurring once; the ten biggest clones make up roughly 0.62%. The sequenced sample consisted of peripheral blood. These receptors all come from a man between 60 and 70 years old with COVID-19, enrolled during active disease.

The table lists this clone with a count of one. The chain employs TRBV11-3 and TRBJ1-1; no definite D call. V lost 0 bases to trimming and J lost 1 base, with 9 bases between them. Germline V CDR1 and CDR2: SGHNT, YENEEA. CDR3 length equals 15 residues. The CDR3 reads CASSLEEARNTEAFF. In DNA form, the CDR3 reads TGTGCCAGCAGCTTAGAGGAGGCCAGGAACACTGAAGCTTTCTTT.

This clone was recorded once. V usage is TRBV19 and J usage is TRBJ1-6; D gene uncertain. Trimming removed 6 bases at V and 0 bases at J, with 15 bases between. Germline CDR1 is LNHDA and CDR2 is SQIVND (reference sequence). The CDR3 runs to 17 residues. In nucleotides, the CDR3 is TGTGCCAGTAGAACCCCCGGTGCTTACTCCTATAATTCACCCCTCCACTTT. It specifies CASRTPGAYSYNSPLHF.

The chain employs TRBV19 and TRBJ1-5; tentative D call: TRBD1 (6 bases). Germline V gene data show CDR1 as LNHDA and CDR2 as SQIVND (reference sequence). This CDR3 is 14 amino acids long. V was shortened by 5 bases and J by 4 bases, with 12 bases between the two germline ends. For the CDR3, the DNA is TGTGCCAGTAGTCCGGGGGGGCCGAATCAGCCCCAGCATTTT. Translation gives CASSPGGPNQPQHF.

The genes are TRBV30 and TRBJ1-6; 7 nucleotides agree with TRBD1. V lost 6 bases, J lost 9 bases, and 5 bases stayed unmatched. Germline loops: CDR1 GTSNPN, CDR2 SVGIG (reference sequence). The CDR3 is made up of 12 amino acids. The CDR3 region is CACDRVGSPLHF. The CDR3 DNA reads TGTGCCTGCGACAGGGTCGGTTCACCCCTCCACTTT.

The V and J genes are TRBV7-2 and TRBJ2-3, with TRBD2 identical over 14 bases. Trimming at V came to 1 base and at J to 2 bases, leaving 8 bases not matched to a gene. This CDR3 has 19 amino acids. Per the germline V gene, CDR1 is SGHTA and CDR2 is FQGNSA. CDR3 sequence (DNA): TGTGCCAGCAGCTTAGATTCTCGGACTAGCGGGGGGTACACAGATACGCAGTATTTT. Residues: CASSLDSRTSGGYTDTQYF. The full variable domain, completed using reference TRBV7-2 and TRBJ2-3, is GAGVSQSPSNKVTEKGKDVELRCDPISGHTALYWYRQSLGQGLEFLIYFQGNSAPDKSGLPSDRFSAERTGGSVSTLTIQRTQQEDSAVYLCASSLDSRTSGGYTDTQYFGPGTRLTVL.

This clone is a singleton in its sample. The CDR3 DNA is TGTGCCAGCAGCAAGAACACTGAAGCTTTCTTT. Its translation is CASSKNTEAFF. The gene calls are TRBV27 and TRBJ1-1; D ambiguous. V lost 6 bases and J 1 base, leaving 3 bases between the germline ends. Germline V lookup: CDR1 MNHEY, CDR2 SMNVEV (reference sequence). The CDR3 runs 11 residues.

J is TRBJ1-5 and V is TRBV28, with a tentative D call TRBD1 (5 bases). V shed 1 base and J shed 6 bases, with 16 bases lying between them. This CDR3 region has 16 residues. From germline, CDR1 is MDHEN and CDR2 SYDVKM. The CDR3 loop reads CASSLFAGEGVQPQHF. CDR3 nucleotides: TGTGCCAGCAGTTTATTCGCGGGGGAGGGAGTTCAGCCCCAGCATTTT.

The V and J genes are TRBV6-2 or TRBV6-3 and TRBJ1-2; a possible D gene is TRBD1 (6 bases). Germline CDR1 reads MNHEY; CDR2 reads SVGEGT. The CDR3 has 16 amino acids. V dropped 0 bases and J dropped 6 bases, with 17 bases sitting between them. The CDR3 region has the DNA TGTGCCAGCAGTTACTCCGATTCGTACTACAGGGATGGCTACACCTTC. This encodes CASSYSDSYYRDGYTF.

This CDR3 is CASSQDQGQGNIQYF. DNA of the CDR3: TGTGCCAGCAGCCAAGACCAGGGACAGGGAAACATTCAGTACTTC. The chain joins TRBV3-1 (or the pseudogene TRBV3-2) to TRBJ2-4; 9 bases line up with TRBD1. Looked up from germline, CDR1 is LGHDT and CDR2 is YNNKEL (reference sequence). Germline trimming cut 0 bases from V and 6 bases from J; bases unmatched to any gene: 3. CDR3 length: 15 residues.

The V gene is TRBV7-2, the J gene TRBJ1-1, with 7 bases identical to TRBD1. Germline V gene sequence: CDR1 SGHTA, CDR2 FQGNSA. V dropped 5 bases and J dropped 1; count of bases not matched to a gene: 4. The CDR3 runs to 14 residues. CDR3 loop: CASSQGGANTEAFF. The CDR3 coding sequence is TGTGCCAGCAGCCAGGGGGGTGCGAACACTGAAGCTTTCTTT.

The chain combines TRBV28 with TRBJ2-1, with D unclear. CDR1 is MDHEN and CDR2 is SYDVKM in the germline V gene. Between the trimmed V and J ends, which lost 2 bases and 8 bases, there was a span of 13 bases. There are 14 residues in the CDR3. Here the CDR3 DNA reads TGTGCCAGCAGTTTACGCAGGTTTGGGTATGAGCAGTTCTTC. This gives the protein CASSLRRFGYEQFF.

V is TRBV5-1 and J is TRBJ1-2, with D uncertain. Trimming took off 0 bases at V and 2 bases at J, with 8 bases between the two ends. From germline, CDR1 is SGHRS and CDR2 YFSETQ. This CDR3 is 14 amino acids long. CDR3: CASSLARENYGYTF. In DNA, the CDR3 is TGCGCCAGCAGCTTGGCGCGGGAGAACTATGGCTACACCTTC.

The chain combines TRBV6-2 or TRBV6-3 with TRBJ2-1; 9 positions agree with TRBD2. This CDR3 is 14 amino acids long. J gave up 8 bases and V 6 bases, and 8 bases lay outside the gene matches. Looked up from germline, CDR1 is MNHEY and CDR2 is SVGEGT. The CDR3 here is CASSMTSGLYEQFF. DNA of the CDR3: TGTGCCAGCAGCATGACTAGCGGACTCTATGAGCAGTTCTTC.

The rearrangement links TRBV7-9 to TRBJ2-3, with 9 positions matching TRBD2. Germline V gene sequence: CDR1 SEHNR, CDR2 FQNEAQ (reference sequence). Germline trimming cut 2 bases from V and 3 bases from J; bases unmatched to any gene: 12. The CDR3 consists of 18 residues. The CDR3: CASSLPRPPSGVTDTQYF. For the CDR3, the DNA is TGTGCCAGCAGCTTACCCCGCCCGCCTAGCGGGGTGACAGATACGCAGTATTTT. The entire variable domain, with the rest obtained from reference TRBV7-9 and TRBJ2-3, is as follows: DTGVSQNPRHKITKRGQNVTFRCDPISEHNRLYWYRQTLGQGPEFLTYFQNEAQLEKSRLLSDRFSAERPKGSFSTLEIQRTEQGDSAMYLCASSLPRPPSGVTDTQYFGPGTRLTVL.

The J gene is TRBJ1-5, the V gene TRBV5-8; D possibly corresponds to TRBD1 (6 bases). The CDR3 consists of 14 residues. Germline assignment: CDR1 SGHTS and CDR2 YDEGEE. V was shortened by 5 bases and J by 6 bases, with 15 bases between the two germline ends. The CDR3 bases are TGTGCCAGCAGGAATCAACAGGGAATTCAGCCCCAGCATTTT. Its protein is CASRNQQGIQPQHF.

This clone showed up just a few times. This rearrangement joins TRBV4-1 to TRBJ1-1; D not resolved. The CDR3 length is 11 residues. V shed 5 bases and J shed 5 bases, with 6 bases lying between them. Germline lookup yields CDR1 MGHRA and CDR2 YSYEKL. The CDR3: CASSFHTEAFF. As DNA, the CDR3 is TGCGCCAGCAGCTTCCATACTGAAGCTTTCTTT.

A single count supports this clone. The chain combines TRBV7-2 with TRBJ2-5; 12 bases fit TRBD2. CDR1 and CDR2 from the germline V gene are SGHTA and FQGNSA. There are 15 residues in the CDR3. With 2 bases clipped from V and 5 bases from J, the junction kept 3 bases outside the gene matches. This CDR3 is CASSLLAGGWETQYF. As DNA, the CDR3 is TGTGCCAGCAGCTTACTAGCGGGGGGGTGGGAGACCCAGTACTTC.

This chain joins TRBV7-3 and TRBJ2-5, with D unclear. Trimming shortened V by 4 bases and J by 3 bases, and 9 bases separated the two germline ends. Germline V gene data show CDR1 as SGHTA and CDR2 as FQGTGA. The CDR3 is 13 amino acids. CDR3 sequence: CASSSAGKETQYF. CDR3 DNA: TGTGCCAGCAGCTCCGCCGGTAAAGAGACCCAGTACTTC.

In DNA, the CDR3 is TGTGCCAGCAACTTCGGCGACAGAGCCTCTGGAAACACCATATATTTT. Translated: CASNFGDRASGNTIYF. This sequence joins TRBV7-2 and TRBJ1-3; D perhaps matches TRBD1 (5 bases). Germline V lookup: CDR1 SGHTA, CDR2 FQGNSA. The CDR3 consists of 16 residues. V was cut by 7 bases and J by 0 bases, with 16 bases left in between.

The chain recombines TRBV6-5 with TRBJ2-1; 7 bases are shared with TRBD1. Germline CDR1 and CDR2: MNHEY and SVGAGI. The CDR3 runs to 15 residues. V gave up 5 bases and J gave up 0 bases; unmatched junction bases: 4. The CDR3 protein is CASSRDRSSYNEQFF. CDR3 in DNA: TGTGCCAGCAGTCGGGACAGAAGCTCCTACAATGAGCAGTTCTTC.

V is TRBV29-1 and J is TRBJ1-1; D might be TRBD1 (6 bases). Deletions cut 7 bases from V and 1 base from J, with 10 bases between. The CDR3 is 12 amino acids. Germline CDR1 and CDR2: SQVTM and ANQGSEA. CDR3 residues: CSALDRNTEAFF. The CDR3 bases are TGCAGCGCTCTGGACAGGAACACTGAAGCTTTCTTT.

This chain uses TRBV18 with TRBJ2-3; 11 positions match TRBD1. V gave up 4 bases and J gave up 2 bases; unmatched junction bases: 8. The germline gives CDR1 KGHSH, CDR2 LQKENI. The CDR3 has 17 residues. The CDR3 spells CASSQGTGGPSTDTQYF. The CDR3 coding sequence is TGTGCCAGCTCACAGGGGACAGGGGGACCCTCCACAGATACGCAGTATTTT.

This clone was seen just once. The chain employs TRBV10-3 and TRBJ2-3; 10 positions agree with TRBD2. Trimming removed 0 bases from V and 7 bases from J; junction bases left unmatched: 7. CDR1 ENHRY and CDR2 SYGVKD come from the germline V gene. There are 16 residues in the CDR3. As DNA, the CDR3 is TGTGCCATCAGTGAGTCGATTCTAGCGGGAGTATATACGCAGTATTTT. Protein product: CAISESILAGVYTQYF.

The sample holds one count of this clone. The chain carries TRBV4-1 and TRBJ2-5, with 8 bases that match TRBD1. CDR3 length: 15 residues. From germline, CDR1 is MGHRA and CDR2 YSYEKL. With 1 base clipped from V and 5 bases from J, the junction kept 6 bases outside the gene matches. The chain's CDR3 is CASSQGAGGGETQYF. The CDR3 nucleotides are TGCGCCAGCAGCCAAGGGGCAGGGGGCGGGGAGACCCAGTACTTC.

The J gene is TRBJ2-1, the V gene TRBV5-1, with a weak D call TRBD2 (6 bases). The germline V and J ends were trimmed by 3 bases and 0 bases, with 10 bases remaining between them. Germline CDR1 is SGHRS and CDR2 is YFSETQ. The CDR3 runs 15 residues. The CDR3 region has the DNA TGCGCCAGCAGCTCCGACGGGAGCTCCTACAATGAGCAGTTCTTC. Amino acids: CASSSDGSSYNEQFF.

The chain uses TRBV28 and TRBJ1-2; possibly TRBD1 for D (6 bases). V lost 6 bases to trimming and J lost 2 bases, with 16 bases between them. Germline V lookup: CDR1 MDHEN, CDR2 SYDVKM. The CDR3 length is 15 residues. CDR3 nucleotides: TGTGCCAGCAGCAATACAGGGAGTGGAAACTATGGCTACACCTTC. This gives the protein CASSNTGSGNYGYTF.

The J gene is TRBJ2-7, the V gene TRBV28, with 10 nucleotides matching TRBD2. The length of the CDR3 is 15 residues. Trimming removed 6 bases from V and 3 bases from J; junction bases left unmatched: 8. CDR1 is MDHEN and CDR2 is SYDVKM in the germline V gene. The CDR3: CASRRTSGPLYEQYF. In DNA form, the CDR3 reads TGTGCCAGCAGACGGACTAGCGGACCCCTCTACGAGCAGTACTTC.

The chain links TRBV20-1 to TRBJ2-1; D unclear. V was shortened by 6 bases and J by 10 bases, with 10 bases between the two germline ends. Germline loops: CDR1 DFQATT, CDR2 SNEGSKA (reference sequence). This CDR3 is 10 amino acids long. The CDR3 nucleotides are TGCAGTGCCCTGCGGAGCGAGCAGTTCTTC. It codes for CSALRSEQFF.

The chain employs TRBV5-6 and TRBJ1-1; tentatively, D is TRBD1 (6 bases). CDR1 is SGHDT, CDR2 YYEEEE, per germline. V was pared by 3 bases and J by 1 base, with 10 bases between. The CDR3 runs to 14 residues. The CDR3 DNA follows: TGTGCCAGCAGCTACCAGACAGGGAACACTGAAGCTTTCTTT. Amino acid sequence: CASSYQTGNTEAFF.

This chain links TRBV29-1 with TRBJ1-1; D gene uncertain. CDR3 length: 13 residues. V dropped 3 bases and J dropped 1 base, with 9 bases sitting between them. Germline V gene sequence: CDR1 SQVTM, CDR2 ANQGSEA. CDR3 protein: CSVDTGTNTEAFF. The CDR3 DNA reads as TGCAGCGTTGACACGGGAACGAACACTGAAGCTTTCTTT.